This T cell receptor beta chain came from a study of cytomegalovirus exposure and HLA in healthy donors. Study-wide points: Many donors carried some public TCRs, although rarity characterized most TCR sequences. Cytomegalovirus-associated status was assigned to about 160 TCR beta chains.

The repertoire was sequenced with immunoSEQ multiplex PCR; TCRdb's copy has only in-frame clones and lacks some. The sample carries around 160,000 clones, around four fifths recorded once. V was clipped by 0 bases and J by 6 bases, with 9 bases between them. Germline V gene lookup returns CDR1 GTSNPN and CDR2 SVGIG (reference sequence). This CDR3 is 13 amino acids long. This clone was seen only once. What it binds is not known. The clonotype comes from a man aged 25 to 40 in good health and CMV-seropositive. The sequenced sample consisted of PBMCs. The chain links TRBV30 to TRBJ1-5, with unresolved D. The DNA for the CDR3 is TGTGCCTGGAGTGTACAAAGTCTTCAGCCCCAGCATTTT. Translating it yields CAWSVQSLQPQHF.